This note documents a single T cell receptor beta chain sequence. The CDR3 covers 13 residues. Looked up from germline, CDR1 is ENHRY and CDR2 is SYGVKD. Germline trimming cut 11 bases from V and 9 bases from J; bases unmatched to any gene: 13. Here immunoSEQ multiplex PCR was the method, and the copy in TCRdb shows in-frame clones only, minus some. The sample lists 2,100,000 or so clones, approximately 96% occurring once. These data originate in a study of shared clonotypes between healthy human individuals. Sequenced material: naive CD4+ T cells sorted from blood. Regarding subset: CD45RA+ positively selected. This chain links TRBV10-3 with TRBJ2-7; 10 bases agree with TRBD1. The TCR comes from a young man in good health. The CDR3 bases are TGTGCCGTCAAGACAGGGGGCTGGAACGTGCAGTACTTC. Its translation is CAVKTGGWNVQYF.